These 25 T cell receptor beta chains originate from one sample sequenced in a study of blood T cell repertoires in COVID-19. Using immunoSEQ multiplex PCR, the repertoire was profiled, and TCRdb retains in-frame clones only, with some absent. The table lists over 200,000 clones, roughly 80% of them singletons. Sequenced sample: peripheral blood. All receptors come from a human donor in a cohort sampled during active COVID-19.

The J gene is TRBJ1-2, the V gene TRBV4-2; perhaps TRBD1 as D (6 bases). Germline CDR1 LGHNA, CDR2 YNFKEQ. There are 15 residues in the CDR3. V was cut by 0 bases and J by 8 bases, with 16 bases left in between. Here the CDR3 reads CASSQDDRGAEGYTF. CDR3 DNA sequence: TGTGCCAGCAGCCAAGATGATCGGGGGGCGGAGGGCTACACCTTC.

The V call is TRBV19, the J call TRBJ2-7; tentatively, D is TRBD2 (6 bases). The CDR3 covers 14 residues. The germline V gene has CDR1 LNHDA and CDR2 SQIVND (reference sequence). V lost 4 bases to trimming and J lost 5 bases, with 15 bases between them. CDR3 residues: CASSTTTSEHEQYF. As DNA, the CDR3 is TGTGCCAGTAGTACAACGACTAGTGAGCACGAGCAGTACTTC.

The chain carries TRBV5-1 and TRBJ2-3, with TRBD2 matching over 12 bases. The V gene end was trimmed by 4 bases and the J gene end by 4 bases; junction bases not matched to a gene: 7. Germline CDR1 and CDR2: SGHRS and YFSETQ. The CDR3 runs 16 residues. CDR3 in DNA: TGCGCCAGCAGCGGATCTAGCGGGAGGGCTCCAGATACGCAGTATTTT. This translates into CASSGSSGRAPDTQYF.

DNA for the CDR3: TGTGCCAGCATTTTAATCCAGGACCGGGATGACTATGGCTACACCTTC. Amino acid sequence: CASILIQDRDDYGYTF. J is TRBJ1-2 and V is TRBV7-3, with unresolved D. Germline CDR1 SGHTA, CDR2 FQGTGA. With 7 bases removed from V and 3 bases from J, the gap between germline ends came to 21 bases. The CDR3 spans 16 residues.

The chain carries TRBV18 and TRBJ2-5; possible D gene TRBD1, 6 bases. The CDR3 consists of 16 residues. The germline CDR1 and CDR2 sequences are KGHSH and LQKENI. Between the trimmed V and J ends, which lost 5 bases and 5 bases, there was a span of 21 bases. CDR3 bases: TGTGCCAGCTCAGCGTCTCAATCCACAGGGCGGGAGACCCAGTACTTC. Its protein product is CASSASQSTGRETQYF.

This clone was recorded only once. The CDR3 reads CASSQERQSYGYTF. Here the CDR3 DNA reads TGCGCCAGCAGCCAAGAAAGACAGTCCTATGGCTACACCTTC. J is TRBJ1-2 and V is TRBV4-3; maybe TRBD1 (5 bases). Deletions cut 0 bases from V and 4 bases from J, with 9 bases between. The CDR3 has 14 amino acids. In germline, CDR1 is LGHNA, CDR2 YSLEER.

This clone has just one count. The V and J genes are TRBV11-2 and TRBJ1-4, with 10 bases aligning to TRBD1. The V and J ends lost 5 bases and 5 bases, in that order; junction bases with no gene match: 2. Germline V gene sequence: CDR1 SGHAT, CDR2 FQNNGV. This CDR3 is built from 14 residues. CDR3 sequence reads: CASSRDRGNEKLFF. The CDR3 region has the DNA TGTGCCAGCAGCCGGGACAGGGGAAATGAAAAACTGTTTTTT.

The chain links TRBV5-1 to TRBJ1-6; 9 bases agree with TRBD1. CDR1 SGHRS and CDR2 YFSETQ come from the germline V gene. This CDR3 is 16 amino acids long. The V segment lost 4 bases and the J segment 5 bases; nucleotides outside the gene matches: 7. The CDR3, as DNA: TGCGCCAGCAGCCTCCGGACAGGGGAAAATAATTCACCCCTCCACTTT. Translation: CASSLRTGENNSPLHF. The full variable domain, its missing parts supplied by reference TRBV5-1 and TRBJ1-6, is KAGVTQTPRYLIKTRGQQVTLSCSPISGHRSVSWYQQTPGQGLQFLFEYFSETQRNKGNFPGRFSGRQFSNSRSEMNVSTLELGDSALYLCASSLRTGENNSPLHFGNGTRLTVT.

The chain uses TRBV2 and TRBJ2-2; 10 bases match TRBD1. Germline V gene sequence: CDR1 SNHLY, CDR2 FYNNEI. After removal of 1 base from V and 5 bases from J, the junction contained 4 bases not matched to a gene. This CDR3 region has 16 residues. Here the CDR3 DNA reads TGTGCCAGCAGTGAAGGAAGGACAGGGGGAACCGGGGAGCTGTTTTTT. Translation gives CASSEGRTGGTGELFF. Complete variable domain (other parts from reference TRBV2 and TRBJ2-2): EPEVTQTPSHQVTQMGQEVILRCVPISNHLYFYWYRQILGQKVEFLVSFYNNEISEKSEIFDDQFSVERPDGSNFTLKIRSTKLEDSAMYFCASSEGRTGGTGELFFGEGSRLTVL.

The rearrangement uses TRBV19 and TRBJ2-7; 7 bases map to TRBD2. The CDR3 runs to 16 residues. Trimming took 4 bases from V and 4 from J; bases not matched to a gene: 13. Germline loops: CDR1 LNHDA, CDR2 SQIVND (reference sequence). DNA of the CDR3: TGTGCCAGTAGTACCTTTCATGGGGGAGGGCCATACGAGCAGTACTTC. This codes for CASSTFHGGGPYEQYF. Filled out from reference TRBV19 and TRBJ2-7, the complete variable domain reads DGGITQSPKYLFRKEGQNVTLSCEQNLNHDAMYWYRQDPGQGLRLIYYSQIVNDFQKGDIAEGYSVSREKKESFPLTVTSAQKNPTAFYLCASSTFHGGGPYEQYFGPGTRLTVT.

The CDR3 DNA is TGTGCCGGCCGAGGGAATGGCTACACCTTC. It is translated as CAGRGNGYTF. The J gene is TRBJ1-2, the V gene TRBV30; no reliable D call. The germline gives CDR1 GTSNPN, CDR2 SVGIG (reference sequence). Trimming cost V 8 bases and J 6 bases, with 10 bases left between them. The CDR3 extends over 10 amino acids.

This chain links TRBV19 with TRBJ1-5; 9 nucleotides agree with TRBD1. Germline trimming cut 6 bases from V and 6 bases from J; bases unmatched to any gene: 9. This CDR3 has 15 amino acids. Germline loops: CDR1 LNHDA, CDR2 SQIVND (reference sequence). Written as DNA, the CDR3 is TGTGCCAGTAGGATCGGAACAGGGGGCGTTCAGCCCCAGCATTTT. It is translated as CASRIGTGGVQPQHF.

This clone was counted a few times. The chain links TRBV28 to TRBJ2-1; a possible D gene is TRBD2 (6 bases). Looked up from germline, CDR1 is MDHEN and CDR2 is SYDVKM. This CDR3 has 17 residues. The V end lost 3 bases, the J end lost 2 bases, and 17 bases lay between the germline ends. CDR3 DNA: TGTGCCAGCAGTTTCCCCCAACGGCTAGCGACCTACAATGAGCAGTTCTTC. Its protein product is CASSFPQRLATYNEQFF.

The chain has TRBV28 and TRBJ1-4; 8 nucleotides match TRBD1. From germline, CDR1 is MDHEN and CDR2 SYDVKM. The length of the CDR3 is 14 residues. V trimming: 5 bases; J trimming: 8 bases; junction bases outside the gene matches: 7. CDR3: CASSRTGWEEKLFF. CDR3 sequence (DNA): TGTGCCAGCAGTCGGACAGGGTGGGAGGAAAAACTGTTTTTT.

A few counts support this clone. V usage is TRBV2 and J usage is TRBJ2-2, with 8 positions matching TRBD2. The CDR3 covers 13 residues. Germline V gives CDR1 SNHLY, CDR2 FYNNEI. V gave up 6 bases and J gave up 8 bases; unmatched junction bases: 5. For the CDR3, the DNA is TGTGCCAGCAGGAGACTAGCGACTGGGGAGCTGTTTTTT. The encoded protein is CASRRLATGELFF.

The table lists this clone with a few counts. This CDR3 reads CASSWGQTSQPQHF. DNA for the CDR3: TGTGCCAGCAGCTGGGGACAGACAAGCCAGCCCCAGCATTTT. V is TRBV6-5 and J is TRBJ1-5, with 7 bases identical to TRBD1. Germline V CDR1 and CDR2: MNHEY, SVGAGI. Unmatched junction bases numbered 9, after V lost 6 bases and J lost 7 bases. The CDR3 is made up of 14 amino acids.

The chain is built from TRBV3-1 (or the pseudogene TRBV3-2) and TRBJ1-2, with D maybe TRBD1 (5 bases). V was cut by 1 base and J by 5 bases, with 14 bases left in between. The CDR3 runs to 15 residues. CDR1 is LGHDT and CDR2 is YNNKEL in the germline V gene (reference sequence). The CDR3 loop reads CASSQGQGGTYGYTF. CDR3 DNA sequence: TGTGCCAGCAGCCAAGGGCAGGGCGGCACTTATGGCTACACCTTC.

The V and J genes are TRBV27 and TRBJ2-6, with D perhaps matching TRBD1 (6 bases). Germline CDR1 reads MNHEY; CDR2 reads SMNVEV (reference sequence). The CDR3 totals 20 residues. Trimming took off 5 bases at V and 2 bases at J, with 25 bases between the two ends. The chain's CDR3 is CASSLFGQYLATPGANVLTF. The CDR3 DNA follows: TGTGCCAGCAGTCTCTTTGGACAGTACCTTGCTACACCTGGGGCCAACGTCCTGACTTTC. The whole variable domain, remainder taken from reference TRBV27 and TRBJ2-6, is EAQVTQNPRYLITVTGKKLTVTCSQNMNHEYMSWYRQDPGLGLRQIYYSMNVEVTDKGDVPEGYKVSRKEKRNFPLILESPSPNQTSLYFCASSLFGQYLATPGANVLTFGAGSRLTVL.

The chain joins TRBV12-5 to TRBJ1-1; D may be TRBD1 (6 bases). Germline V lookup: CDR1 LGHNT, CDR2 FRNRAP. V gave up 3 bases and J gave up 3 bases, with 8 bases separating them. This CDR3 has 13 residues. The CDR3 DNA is TGTGCTAGTGGTTTACAGGGCCACACTGAAGCTTTCTTT. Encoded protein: CASGLQGHTEAFF.

The CDR3: CASSFLTVALYGYTF. The CDR3 nucleotides are TGTGCCAGCAGCTTTCTGACAGTCGCCCTCTATGGCTACACCTTC. The chain combines TRBV7-9 with TRBJ1-2, with a possible D match to TRBD1 (5 bases). The germline V and J ends were trimmed by 3 bases and 4 bases, with 15 bases remaining between them. The CDR3 has 15 residues. The germline gives CDR1 SEHNR, CDR2 FQNEAQ (reference sequence).

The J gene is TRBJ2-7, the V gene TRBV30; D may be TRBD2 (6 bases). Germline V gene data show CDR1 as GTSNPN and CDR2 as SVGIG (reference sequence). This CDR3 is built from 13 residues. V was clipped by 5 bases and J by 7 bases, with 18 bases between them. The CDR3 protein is CAWGTGLPAEQYF. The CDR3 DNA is TGTGCCTGGGGTACGGGACTTCCCGCGGAGCAGTACTTC.

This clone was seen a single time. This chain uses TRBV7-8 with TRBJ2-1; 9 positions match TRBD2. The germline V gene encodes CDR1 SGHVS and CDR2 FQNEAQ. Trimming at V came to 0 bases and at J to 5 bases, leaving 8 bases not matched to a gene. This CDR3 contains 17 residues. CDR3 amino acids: CASSLAQGLAVNNEQFF. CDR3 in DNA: TGTGCCAGCAGCTTAGCGCAGGGACTAGCCGTCAACAATGAGCAGTTCTTC.

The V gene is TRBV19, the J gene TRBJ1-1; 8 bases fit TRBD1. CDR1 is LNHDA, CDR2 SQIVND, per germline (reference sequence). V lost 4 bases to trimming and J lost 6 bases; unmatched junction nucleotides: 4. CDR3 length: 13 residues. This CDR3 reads CASSTGTGAEAFF. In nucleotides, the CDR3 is TGTGCCAGTAGTACCGGGACAGGAGCTGAAGCTTTCTTT.

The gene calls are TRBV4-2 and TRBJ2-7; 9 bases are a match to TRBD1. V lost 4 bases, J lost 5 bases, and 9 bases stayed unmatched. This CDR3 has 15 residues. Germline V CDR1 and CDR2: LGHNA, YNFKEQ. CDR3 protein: CASSRWGQGIHEQYF. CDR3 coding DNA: TGTGCCAGCAGCCGATGGGGACAGGGAATCCACGAGCAGTACTTC.

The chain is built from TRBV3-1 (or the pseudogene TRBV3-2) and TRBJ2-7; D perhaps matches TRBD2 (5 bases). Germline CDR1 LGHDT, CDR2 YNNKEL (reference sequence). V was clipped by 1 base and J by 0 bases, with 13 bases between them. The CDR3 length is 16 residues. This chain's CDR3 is CASSQGAAANSYEQYF. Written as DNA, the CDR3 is TGTGCCAGCAGCCAAGGTGCAGCGGCTAACTCCTACGAGCAGTACTTC.